Presented here are 20 T cell receptor beta chains from one specimen sequenced in a study of blood T cells in healthy people across ages (dated by TCRdb to between 2014 and 2017). Libraries were constructed by 5' RACE. The run used an Illumina HiSeq 2500. A second PCR of roughly 6 to 11 cycles was performed with a sample-barcoded 5' primer and a J-beta primer mix. The public sequencing data were trimmed at Q25 with fastp and processed into clonotypes with MiXCR by TCRdb, which kept only in-frame beta chains. Rows are unified per CDR3 protein, each entry keeping the most common DNA and genes. The sample has about 720,000 distinct CDR3 sequences on record, 20% to 25% of them singletons. Together, the top ten hold under 4% of the sample. These data were also filed under a second study, of T cells of mothers and their children.

Sample: blood. These receptors all come from a boy aged 5-17 years in good health.

V usage is TRBV6-2 or TRBV6-3 and J usage is TRBJ2-3; D possibly uses TRBD1 or TRBD2 (6 bases each). The germline V and J ends were trimmed by 0 bases and 7 bases, with 11 bases remaining between them. This CDR3 contains 14 residues. Germline CDR1 MNHEY, CDR2 SVGEGT. For the CDR3, the DNA is TGTGCCAGCAGTTACTCAGGGGGAGGAAATACGCAGTATTTT. Protein: CASSYSGGGNTQYF.

This clonotype has just a few counts. This chain joins TRBV6-2 or TRBV6-3 and TRBJ2-7; TRBD2 aligns across 10 bases. Per the germline V gene, CDR1 is MNHEY and CDR2 is SVGEGT. The junction had 4 bases not matched to a gene; V was cut back by 6 bases and J by 2 bases. This CDR3 region has 14 residues. The CDR3 loop reads CASRSLAGTYEQYF. Here the CDR3 DNA reads TGTGCCAGCAGATCACTAGCGGGGACCTACGAGCAGTACTTC.

This clonotype showed up many times. The genes are TRBV29-1 and TRBJ1-2; 7 bases agree with TRBD1. J lost 8 bases, V lost 7 bases, and 10 bases had no gene match. Germline lookup yields CDR1 SQVTM and CDR2 ANQGSEA. The CDR3 spans 12 residues. The CDR3 here is CSAETGTKGYTF. The DNA for the CDR3 is TGCAGCGCTGAGACAGGGACGAAGGGCTACACCTTC.

The sample holds a few counts of this clonotype. The chain carries TRBV15 and TRBJ2-4, with D perhaps TRBD1 (6 bases). V lost 3 bases and J lost 0, with 15 bases in between. The CDR3 length is 17 residues. Germline V gene lookup returns CDR1 LNHNV and CDR2 YYDKDF (reference sequence). This CDR3 is CATSSLGQRIAKNIQYF. CDR3 sequence (DNA): TGTGCCACCAGCAGTCTTGGACAGAGGATAGCCAAAAACATTCAGTACTTC. The variable domain in full, completed from reference TRBV15 and TRBJ2-4, reads DAMVIQNPRYQVTQFGKPVTLSCSQTLNHNVMYWYQQKSSQAPKLLFHYYDKDFNNEADTPDNFQSRRPNTSFCFLDIRSPGLGDTAMYLCATSSLGQRIAKNIQYFGAGTRLSVL.

This clonotype has ten or more counts. This rearrangement joins TRBV4-3 to TRBJ1-2, with D uncertain. Germline V lookup: CDR1 LGHNA, CDR2 YSLEER. V was pared by 0 bases and J by 8 bases, with 13 bases between. This CDR3 is built from 14 residues. CDR3 region: CASSQEVGRRGYTF. The DNA for the CDR3 is TGCGCCAGCAGCCAAGAAGTCGGGCGCCGGGGCTACACCTTC.

The chain combines TRBV7-9 with TRBJ2-1, with D possibly TRBD2 on 6 matching bases. This CDR3 is built from 15 residues. The V gene lost 5 bases and the J gene lost 2 bases, with 13 bases spanning the gap. Germline lookup yields CDR1 SEHNR and CDR2 FQNEAQ (reference sequence). The CDR3 is CASSAELAPYNEQFF. DNA for the CDR3: TGTGCCAGCAGCGCCGAGCTAGCGCCCTACAATGAGCAGTTCTTC.

This clonotype was observed a single time. The chain employs TRBV5-4 and TRBJ2-5, with 9 bases fitting TRBD2. The end of the DNA is better explained by TRBJ2-1, so the J call may be wrong. Germline CDR1 is SGHNT and CDR2 is YYREEE (reference sequence). This CDR3 contains 17 residues. Here the CDR3 reads CASSFSREGLSYNEQFF. The CDR3 DNA follows: TGTGCCAGCAGCTTTTCGCGGGAGGGCCTGTCCTACAATGAGCAGTTCTTC.

This chain joins TRBV18 and TRBJ2-5, with 11 positions matching TRBD1. The J call may be in error: the DNA end matches TRBJ2-1 better. Per the germline V gene, CDR1 is KGHSH and CDR2 is LQKENI. The CDR3 loop spans 15 amino acids. The CDR3 loop is CASSPMGQGGNEQFF. The CDR3 DNA is TGTGCCAGCTCACCAATGGGACAGGGGGGCAATGAGCAGTTCTTC.

V is TRBV9 and J is TRBJ2-1, with D possibly being TRBD1 (5 bases). The CDR3 has 14 amino acids. Germline CDR1 is SGDLS and CDR2 is YYNGEE. V gave up 0 bases and J gave up 2 bases, with 6 bases separating them. The CDR3 reads CASSVVGAYNEQFF. The CDR3, as DNA: TGTGCCAGCAGCGTAGTAGGGGCCTACAATGAGCAGTTCTTC.

This clonotype has only a few counts. This rearrangement joins TRBV4-3 to TRBJ2-7; D perhaps matches TRBD2 (7 bases). The CDR3 totals 15 residues. V shed 4 bases and J shed 0 bases, with 13 bases lying between them. Germline V lookup: CDR1 LGHNA, CDR2 YSLEER. As DNA, the CDR3 is TGCGCCAGCAGCCCGTCGCGGGGGCGCTCCTACGAGCAGTACTTC. As protein: CASSPSRGRSYEQYF.

This rearrangement joins TRBV4-3 to TRBJ1-2; tentative D call: TRBD1 (5 bases). The ends were cut back, 8 bases at V and 0 bases at J, with 13 bases in the middle. Germline V gene sequence: CDR1 LGHNA, CDR2 YSLEER. The CDR3 is 14 residues long. The CDR3 DNA is TGCGCCAGCGCGGAGGGGAATACTAACTATGGCTACACCTTC. Protein sequence: CASAEGNTNYGYTF.

The chain carries TRBV6-1 and TRBJ2-3, with D possibly matching TRBD2 (5 bases). Germline V gene sequence: CDR1 MNHNS, CDR2 SASEGT. This CDR3 has 17 amino acids. V lost 3 bases to trimming and J lost 0 bases, with 16 bases between them. CDR3 DNA sequence: TGTGCCAGCAGTGATGTCGCGGGCGGAATTAGCACAGATACGCAGTATTTT. This encodes CASSDVAGGISTDTQYF.

Only one count was recorded for this clonotype. V usage is TRBV20-1 and J usage is TRBJ2-1, with D perhaps matching TRBD2 (6 bases). Germline V lookup: CDR1 DFQATT, CDR2 SNEGSKA (reference sequence). Trimming pared 3 bases from V and 8 bases from J, leaving 17 bases between. The CDR3 has 14 amino acids. CDR3 nucleotide sequence: TGCAGTGCTAGGGGGGGAGCCAACTGGGATGAGCAGTTCTTC. Residues: CSARGGANWDEQFF.

This clonotype was seen only a few times. This chain links TRBV24-1 with TRBJ2-5, with D maybe TRBD2 (5 bases). The CDR3 runs 13 residues. CDR1 KGHDR and CDR2 SFDVKD come from the germline V gene. The germline V and J ends were trimmed by 1 base and 7 bases, with 9 bases remaining between them. CDR3 protein: CATSDFGAGTQYF. CDR3 nucleotides: TGTGCCACCAGTGATTTCGGCGCGGGGACCCAGTACTTC.

This chain connects TRBV6-1 to TRBJ2-1; 12 positions match TRBD2. CDR1 and CDR2 (germline): MNHNS, SASEGT. The CDR3 loop spans 14 amino acids. The J segment lost 9 bases and the V segment lost 4 bases, leaving 4 bases of the junction unmatched. The CDR3 region has the DNA TGTGCCAGCAGTGGGACTAGCGGGATACCTGAGCAGTTCTTC. Its protein is CASSGTSGIPEQFF.

In this sample, this clonotype turned up a few times. The chain carries TRBV19 and TRBJ1-6; 7 positions agree with TRBD1. V shed 7 bases and J 4 bases; nucleotides not matched to a gene: 7. In germline, CDR1 is LNHDA, CDR2 SQIVND (reference sequence). This CDR3 contains 15 residues. The CDR3 sequence is CASNQGTVYNSPLHF. CDR3 DNA sequence: TGTGCCAGTAACCAGGGGACAGTATATAATTCACCCCTCCACTTT.

This clonotype occurred once. This rearrangement joins TRBV29-1 to TRBJ1-2; 10 positions match TRBD1. The germline V gene encodes CDR1 SQVTM and CDR2 ANQGSEA. This CDR3 has 15 amino acids. The V gene end was trimmed by 1 base and the J gene end by 5 bases; junction bases not matched to a gene: 7. In DNA, the CDR3 is TGCAGCGTTGAAGGACAGGGGGCGCAAGGATATGGCTACACCTTC. Protein product: CSVEGQGAQGYGYTF.

This clonotype was seen a handful of times. V usage is TRBV7-9 and J usage is TRBJ1-1; D perhaps matches TRBD1 (5 bases). The CDR3 runs 18 residues. The germline V gene has CDR1 SEHNR and CDR2 FQNEAQ (reference sequence). V was pared by 3 bases and J by 3 bases, with 23 bases between. CDR3 loop: CASSFFRGPNTWDTEAFF. CDR3 bases: TGTGCCAGCAGCTTCTTCCGGGGCCCGAATACATGGGACACTGAAGCTTTCTTT.

Comments on this clonotype: It is unclear where the CDR3 begins or ends on the DNA, so no DNA is shown, and the CDR3 is as TCRdb lists it. V usage is TRBV7-2 and J usage is TRBJ2-7; TRBD1 reflects the table's D call only, with no check against the DNA. CDR1 and CDR2 (germline): SGHTA, FQGNSA. The CDR3 contains 14 residues when both ends are counted. CDR3 sequence: CASSLFRGRYEQYF.

The V and J genes are TRBV4-3 and TRBJ2-5; D call uncertain. V was pared by 1 base and J by 3 bases, with 6 bases between. The CDR3 runs to 13 residues. Germline CDR1 LGHNA, CDR2 YSLEER. CDR3 region: CASSQVIEETQYF. The DNA of the CDR3 is TGCGCCAGCAGCCAAGTTATAGAAGAGACCCAGTACTTC.